This TCR beta chain was sequenced for a study of T cells in localized non-small cell lung cancer. Data came from immunoSEQ multiplex PCR; TCRdb stores just in-frame clones and leaves some out. This sample has over 1,100 clones; around a third occur once, and the top ten carry 15%. Two independent pathologists confirmed no atypia in lung taken at least 2 cm from tumor. This CDR3 spans 13 amino acids. V was pared by 8 bases and J by 7 bases, with 4 bases of the junction left unmatched. Germline CDR1 reads LNHDA; CDR2 reads SQIVND (reference sequence). J is TRBJ2-2 and V is TRBV19; 10 bases align to TRBD1. The TCR was taken from a female donor of 60 years or more with stage I lung adenocarcinoma. The source material was normal lung tissue next to the tumor, sampled before any cancer treatment. The chain's CDR3 is CASDRGPNGELFF. For the CDR3, the DNA is TGTGCCAGTGACAGGGGGCCGAACGGGGAGCTGTTTTTT.